A selection of T cell receptor beta chains follows, all from one sample in a study of early T cells in non-severe SARS-CoV-2 infection. TCRdb recomputed calls from the 5' RACE reads with MiXCR, one row per CDR3 protein. The table has 20,000 to 25,000 distinct CDR3 sequences, 3.5% to 5% seen once. Sequencing used whole blood. These receptors all come from an adult who was a healthcare worker with PCR-confirmed SARS-CoV-2 infection or an uninfected control (not recorded which). The CDR3 runs from the conserved cysteine through the conserved F or W. A D gene is named only where the DNA matches it firmly. Clone sizes are given selectively: once, few, many, or a class where the clone is expanded.

clone_size: few
v_call: TRBV5-1
d_call: .
j_call: TRBJ1-1
cdr3_aa: CASSLEAPNTEAFF
cdr3_nt: TGCGCCAGCAGCTTGGAGGCACCGAACACTGAAGCTTTCTTT

clone_size: many
v_call: TRBV6-5
d_call: .
j_call: TRBJ1-1
cdr3_aa: CASSSHIEAFF
cdr3_nt: TGTGCCAGCAGTTCCCATATTGAAGCTTTCTTT

clone_size: many
v_call: TRBV4-1
d_call: .
j_call: TRBJ2-1
cdr3_aa: CASSQDRARANEQFF
cdr3_nt: TGCGCCAGCAGCCAAGATAGGGCTAGGGCCAATGAGCAGTTCTTC

clone_size: many
v_call: TRBV20-1
d_call: .
j_call: TRBJ2-1
cdr3_aa: CSAPGTLSSYNEQFF
cdr3_nt: TGCAGTGCTCCCGGGACTCTGAGCTCCTACAATGAGCAGTTCTTC

clone_size: many
v_call: TRBV20-1
d_call: .
j_call: TRBJ2-4
cdr3_aa: CSASALAKNIQYF
cdr3_nt: TGCAGTGCTTCAGCCCTGGCCAAAAACATTCAGTACTTC

clone_size: few
v_call: TRBV11-2
d_call: .
j_call: TRBJ2-5
cdr3_aa: CASSLGSGPQYF
cdr3_nt: TGTGCCAGCAGCTTGGGATCAGGACCCCAGTACTTC

clone_size: many
v_call: TRBV3-1
d_call: .
j_call: TRBJ2-5
cdr3_aa: CASSQAPEETQYF
cdr3_nt: TGTGCCAGCAGCCAAGCTCCAGAAGAGACCCAGTACTTC

clone_size: many
v_call: TRBV20-1
d_call: .
j_call: TRBJ2-7
cdr3_aa: CSARDDRISYEQYF
cdr3_nt: TGCAGTGCTAGAGATGATCGGATCTCCTACGAGCAGTACTTC

clone_size: many
v_call: TRBV28
d_call: .
j_call: TRBJ1-6
cdr3_aa: CASIHRAVKNSPLHF
cdr3_nt: TGTGCCAGCATCCACAGGGCGGTGAAAAATTCACCCCTCCACTTT

clone_size: medium-sized
v_call: TRBV15
d_call: TRBD2
j_call: TRBJ2-5
cdr3_aa: CATSTIAGETQYF
cdr3_nt: TGTGCCACCAGCACCATAGCGGGGGAGACCCAGTACTTC

clone_size: few
v_call: TRBV5-4
d_call: .
j_call: TRBJ2-3
cdr3_aa: CASSPPGFQKTDTQYF
cdr3_nt: TGTGCCAGCAGCCCGCCGGGATTTCAAAAAACAGATACGCAGTATTTT

clone_size: many
v_call: TRBV4-1
d_call: TRBD1
j_call: TRBJ2-7
cdr3_aa: CASSQGQPDEQYF
cdr3_nt: TGCGCCAGCAGCCAGGGACAGCCAGACGAGCAGTACTTC

clone_size: few
v_call: TRBV6-5
d_call: .
j_call: TRBJ2-5
cdr3_aa: CASSPDSKRETQYF
cdr3_nt: TGTGCCAGCAGTCCCGACTCAAAACGAGAGACCCAGTACTTC

clone_size: .
v_call: TRBV4-1
d_call: TRBD1
j_call: TRBJ1-2
cdr3_aa: CASSQGPTGPDYGYTF
cdr3_nt: TGCGCCAGCAGCCAGGGTCCGACAGGGCCTGATTATGGCTACACCTTC

clone_size: many
v_call: TRBV20-1
d_call: .
j_call: TRBJ2-3
cdr3_aa: CSALPDRPSTDTQYF
cdr3_nt: TGCAGTGCTCTTCCCGACAGACCTTCCACAGATACGCAGTATTTT

clone_size: few
v_call: TRBV15
d_call: .
j_call: TRBJ2-7
cdr3_aa: CATSRGAGSYEQYF
cdr3_nt: TGTGCCACCAGCAGAGGGGCTGGATCCTACGAGCAGTACTTC

clone_size: many
v_call: TRBV18
d_call: .
j_call: TRBJ1-5
cdr3_aa: CASSKAFDQPQHF
cdr3_nt: TGTGCCAGCTCAAAGGCCTTCGATCAGCCCCAGCATTTT

clone_size: many
v_call: TRBV12-3/TRBV12-4
d_call: .
j_call: TRBJ2-1
cdr3_aa: CASRRGDSSYNEQFF
cdr3_nt: TGTGCCAGCAGAAGGGGGGACAGCTCCTACAATGAGCAGTTCTTC

clone_size: few
v_call: TRBV7-9
d_call: .
j_call: TRBJ2-1
cdr3_aa: CANSPKGNEQFF
cdr3_nt: TGTGCCAACAGCCCTAAGGGCAATGAGCAGTTCTTC

clone_size: many
v_call: TRBV2
d_call: .
j_call: TRBJ1-1
cdr3_aa: CASRGGATEAFF
cdr3_nt: TGTGCCAGCAGAGGGGGGGCCACTGAAGCTTTCTTT

clone_size: many
v_call: TRBV2
d_call: .
j_call: TRBJ2-7
cdr3_aa: CASSEGGPPYEQYF
cdr3_nt: TGTGCCAGCAGTGAAGGGGGCCCGCCCTACGAGCAGTACTTC

clone_size: many
v_call: TRBV20-1
d_call: TRBD2
j_call: TRBJ2-3
cdr3_aa: CSASSLAGGPSDTQYF
cdr3_nt: TGCAGTGCTAGCTCTCTAGCGGGAGGGCCATCAGATACGCAGTATTTT

clone_size: many
v_call: TRBV7-6
d_call: .
j_call: TRBJ2-5
cdr3_aa: CASSPRTQETQYF
cdr3_nt: TGTGCCAGCAGCCCGAGGACGCAAGAGACCCAGTACTTC

clone_size: many
v_call: TRBV13
d_call: TRBD2
j_call: TRBJ2-1
cdr3_aa: CASSQSLAGTLNEQFF
cdr3_nt: TGTGCCAGCAGCCAATCACTAGCGGGGACCCTTAATGAGCAGTTCTTC

clone_size: many
v_call: TRBV29-1
d_call: TRBD1
j_call: TRBJ2-7
cdr3_aa: CSVRQGAYEQYF
cdr3_nt: TGCAGCGTCCGACAGGGGGCCTACGAGCAGTACTTC

clone_size: many
v_call: TRBV4-1
d_call: .
j_call: TRBJ1-1
cdr3_aa: CASSVRRGSGDQNTEAFF
cdr3_nt: TGCGCCAGCAGCGTACGAAGGGGATCGGGGGACCAGAACACTGAAGCTTTCTTT

clone_size: many
v_call: TRBV10-3
d_call: .
j_call: TRBJ2-3
cdr3_aa: CAIRSRETDTQYF
cdr3_nt: TGTGCCATCAGAAGTCGGGAGACAGATACGCAGTATTTT

clone_size: many
v_call: TRBV3-2
d_call: .
j_call: TRBJ2-7
cdr3_aa: CASSPIYEQYF
cdr3_nt: TGTGCCAGCAGCCCAATCTACGAGCAGTACTTC

clone_size: many
v_call: TRBV29-1
d_call: .
j_call: TRBJ1-2
cdr3_aa: CSGELLNYGYTF
cdr3_nt: TGCAGCGGGGAGCTCCTAAACTATGGCTACACCTTC

clone_size: many
v_call: TRBV29-1
d_call: .
j_call: TRBJ1-3
cdr3_aa: CSVEDRPGNTIYF
cdr3_nt: TGCAGCGTTGAAGACAGACCGGGAAACACCATATATTTT

clone_size: few
v_call: TRBV24-1
d_call: .
j_call: TRBJ2-3
cdr3_aa: CATSDYGLTDTQYF
cdr3_nt: TGTGCCACCAGTGATTACGGACTCACAGATACGCAGTATTTT

clone_size: many
v_call: TRBV18
d_call: .
j_call: TRBJ1-6
cdr3_aa: CASSPPWQGEKSLHF
cdr3_nt: TGTGCCAGCTCACCACCTTGGCAGGGAGAGAAATCCCTCCACTTT

clone_size: many
v_call: TRBV9
d_call: .
j_call: TRBJ1-2
cdr3_aa: CASSVGGTPYGYTF
cdr3_nt: TGTGCCAGCAGCGTAGGGGGAACCCCCTATGGCTACACCTTC

clone_size: many
v_call: TRBV14
d_call: TRBD2
j_call: TRBJ2-5
cdr3_aa: CASSQTSGQETQYF
cdr3_nt: TGTGCCAGCAGCCAGACTAGCGGCCAAGAGACCCAGTACTTC

clone_size: .
v_call: TRBV5-6
d_call: TRBD1
j_call: TRBJ2-4
cdr3_aa: CASSLTGGGNIQYF
cdr3_nt: TGTGCCAGCAGCTTAACAGGGGGCGGGAACATTCAGTACTTC

clone_size: many
v_call: TRBV12-3/TRBV12-4
d_call: .
j_call: TRBJ2-6
cdr3_aa: CASTPTRGANVLTF
cdr3_nt: TGTGCCAGCACCCCCACAAGGGGGGCCAACGTCCTGACTTTC

clone_size: many
v_call: TRBV7-3
d_call: TRBD1
j_call: TRBJ2-1
cdr3_aa: CASSYATGTGVNEQFF
cdr3_nt: TGTGCCAGCAGCTACGCCACCGGGACAGGGGTAAATGAGCAGTTCTTC

clone_size: many
v_call: TRBV2
d_call: .
j_call: TRBJ2-1
cdr3_aa: CASSPSLAYNEQFF
cdr3_nt: TGTGCCAGCAGCCCTTCTCTCGCCTACAATGAGCAGTTCTTC

clone_size: .
v_call: TRBV7-2
d_call: .
j_call: TRBJ2-1
cdr3_aa: CASSMKQGRDEQFF
cdr3_nt: TGTGCCAGCAGCATGAAACAGGGGAGGGATGAGCAGTTCTTC

clone_size: medium-sized
v_call: TRBV4-1
d_call: TRBD2
j_call: TRBJ2-5
cdr3_aa: CASSQDSGGRLGRETQYF
cdr3_nt: TGCGCCAGCAGCCAAGATAGCGGGGGTAGGCTAGGGAGAGAGACCCAGTACTTC

clone_size: many
v_call: TRBV20-1
d_call: .
j_call: TRBJ1-2
cdr3_aa: CSARPGGRVGDGYTF
cdr3_nt: TGCAGTGCCCGCCCTGGGGGGAGGGTAGGTGATGGCTACACCTTC

clone_size: many
v_call: TRBV6-6
d_call: TRBD1
j_call: TRBJ1-5
cdr3_aa: CASSYGGRGGREPQHF
cdr3_nt: TGTGCCAGCAGTTACGGTGGCAGGGGGGGGAGAGAGCCCCAGCATTTT

clone_size: many
v_call: TRBV6-2/TRBV6-3
d_call: .
j_call: TRBJ2-2
cdr3_aa: CASSSGAAGSGELFF
cdr3_nt: TGTGCCAGCAGTTCAGGGGCCGCGGGGAGCGGGGAGCTGTTTTTT

clone_size: .
v_call: TRBV18
d_call: TRBD1
j_call: TRBJ1-2
cdr3_aa: CASSFPGTDYRYTF
cdr3_nt: TGTGCCAGCTCATTCCCCGGGACAGACTATCGCTACACCTTC

clone_size: many
v_call: TRBV24-1
d_call: .
j_call: TRBJ2-2
cdr3_aa: CATSDFYTGELFF
cdr3_nt: TGTGCCACCAGTGATTTTTACACCGGGGAGCTGTTTTTT

clone_size: few
v_call: TRBV6-2/TRBV6-3
d_call: .
j_call: TRBJ2-7
cdr3_aa: CASRHPGAHEQYF
cdr3_nt: TGTGCCAGCAGACACCCCGGGGCGCACGAGCAGTACTTC

clone_size: few
v_call: TRBV28
d_call: TRBD2
j_call: TRBJ2-3
cdr3_aa: CASSPPPSGSYPDTQYF
cdr3_nt: TGTGCCAGCAGTCCCCCCCCTAGCGGGAGTTACCCAGATACGCAGTATTTT

clone_size: few
v_call: TRBV5-1
d_call: .
j_call: TRBJ2-7
cdr3_aa: CASSSWTDYEQYF
cdr3_nt: TGCGCCAGCAGCTCCTGGACAGACTACGAGCAGTACTTC

clone_size: .
v_call: TRBV11-2
d_call: .
j_call: TRBJ2-1
cdr3_aa: CASSSGGGGQFF
cdr3_nt: TGTGCCAGCAGCTCGGGCGGAGGCGGGCAGTTCTTC

clone_size: few
v_call: TRBV5-4
d_call: .
j_call: TRBJ2-7
cdr3_aa: CASHLWGSPPEQYF
cdr3_nt: TGTGCCAGCCATTTATGGGGGTCCCCCCCCGAGCAGTACTTC

clone_size: few
v_call: TRBV27
d_call: TRBD1
j_call: TRBJ1-2
cdr3_aa: CASGKQGSRYYGYTF
cdr3_nt: TGTGCCAGCGGCAAACAGGGGAGTCGTTACTATGGCTACACCTTC

clone_size: many
v_call: TRBV20-1
d_call: .
j_call: TRBJ1-6
cdr3_aa: CSAKPGPALNSPLHF
cdr3_nt: TGCAGTGCTAAGCCCGGACCGGCCCTGAATTCACCCCTCCACTTT

clone_size: many
v_call: TRBV6-5
d_call: .
j_call: TRBJ1-2
cdr3_aa: CASSPATRYGYTF
cdr3_nt: TGTGCCAGCAGCCCGGCGACCCGCTATGGCTACACCTTC

clone_size: few
v_call: TRBV4-3
d_call: .
j_call: TRBJ2-5
cdr3_aa: CASSQSRRGSYQETQYF
cdr3_nt: TGCGCCAGCAGCCAATCCCGGCGGGGCAGTTACCAAGAGACCCAGTACTTC

clone_size: many
v_call: TRBV20-1
d_call: TRBD1
j_call: TRBJ1-5
cdr3_aa: CSAARQGPWPQHF
cdr3_nt: TGCAGTGCCGCCCGACAGGGTCCCTGGCCCCAGCATTTT

clone_size: many
v_call: TRBV25-1
d_call: .
j_call: TRBJ2-7
cdr3_aa: CASSDQGRRPKAEQYF
cdr3_nt: TGTGCCAGCAGTGACCAGGGTCGGAGGCCAAAGGCCGAGCAGTACTTC

clone_size: many
v_call: TRBV18
d_call: .
j_call: TRBJ1-2
cdr3_aa: CASSPRGTDGYTF
cdr3_nt: TGTGCCAGCTCACCCAGGGGCACCGATGGCTACACCTTC

clone_size: many
v_call: TRBV7-9
d_call: .
j_call: TRBJ1-5
cdr3_aa: CATWSGVGNQPQHF
cdr3_nt: TGTGCCACCTGGTCGGGGGTTGGCAATCAGCCCCAGCATTTT

clone_size: few
v_call: TRBV7-9
d_call: .
j_call: TRBJ1-1
cdr3_aa: CASGGRSTEAFF
cdr3_nt: TGTGCCAGCGGTGGACGGAGCACTGAAGCTTTCTTT

clone_size: .
v_call: TRBV20-1
d_call: .
j_call: TRBJ2-6
cdr3_aa: CSALSGANVLTF
cdr3_nt: TGCAGTGCCCTCTCTGGGGCCAACGTCCTGACTTTC